Listed below are T cell receptor beta chains from one sample, sequenced in a study of blood T cells in healthy people across ages. TCRdb re-called the 5' RACE reads through MiXCR, storing one row per CDR3 protein. The data show 1.5 million to 2 million distinct CDR3 sequences, with 28% seen just once and about 8% held by the top ten. Sequenced sample: blood. The receptors stem from a woman aged 25 to 39 in good health. Each CDR3 is given with its conserved first and last residue. D genes are given only for firm matches. Rows may omit the clone size; those that give it use once, few, many or a size class.

D,V,J,size,CDR3,DNA
.,TRBV18,TRBJ1-1,.,CASSPDGGQNTEAFF,TGTGCCAGCTCACCCGATGGGGGGCAGAACACTGAAGCTTTCTTT
.,TRBV7-3,TRBJ2-1,.,CASSIDPYSYNEQFF,TGTGCCAGCAGCATCGACCCGTACTCCTACAATGAGCAGTTCTTC
.,TRBV5-1,TRBJ1-6,.,CASSLSSVGNSPLHF,TGCGCCAGCAGCTTGAGTAGCGTCGGGAATTCACCCCTCCACTTT
.,TRBV29-1,TRBJ2-2,.,CSVGLTNTGELFF,TGCAGCGTTGGACTTACGAACACCGGGGAGCTGTTTTTT
.,TRBV11-2,TRBJ2-5,.,CASSLSPEGETQYF,TGTGCCAGCAGCTTATCTCCGGAGGGAGAGACCCAGTACTTC
.,TRBV7-9,TRBJ2-5,many,CASSIETQYF,TGTGCCAGCAGTATCGAGACCCAGTACTTC
TRBD2,TRBV10-3,TRBJ2-7,many,CAISESGGGAYEQYF,TGTGCCATCAGTGAGTCAGGTGGGGGGGCCTACGAGCAGTACTTC
.,TRBV12-3/TRBV12-4,TRBJ2-2,.,CASSEPGVGELFF,TGTGCCAGCAGTGAGCCCGGAGTCGGGGAGCTGTTTTTT
.,TRBV12-3/TRBV12-4,TRBJ1-1,.,CASSPGPNAEAFF,TGTGCCAGCAGCCCGGGGCCCAACGCGGAGGCTTTCTTT
.,TRBV6-5,TRBJ1-2,few,CASSASGANYGYTF,TGTGCCAGCAGTGCCTCCGGAGCTAACTATGGCTACACCTTC
.,TRBV3-1,TRBJ2-7,many,CASSQDEVILNEQYF,TGTGCCAGCAGCCAAGACGAGGTTATTCTGAACGAGCAGTACTTC
.,TRBV5-1,TRBJ1-4,.,CASSYYRVRTNEKLFF,TGCGCCAGCAGCTATTACAGGGTACGAACTAATGAAAAACTGTTTTTT
.,TRBV20-1,TRBJ1-5,.,CSARDLSEGGQPQHF,TGCAGTGCTAGAGATCTGAGCGAGGGCGGCCAGCCCCAGCATTTT
.,TRBV7-2,TRBJ1-1,.,CASSLALRVSGTEAFF,TGTGCCAGCAGCTTAGCGCTTAGGGTTTCGGGCACTGAAGCTTTCTTT
TRBD1,TRBV28,TRBJ2-7,many,CASRPDRGEQYF,TGTGCCAGCAGACCCGACAGGGGCGAGCAGTACTTC
.,TRBV11-2,TRBJ2-1,.,CASSLEGPRVDPYNEQFF,TGTGCCAGCAGCTTAGAGGGCCCGCGGGTGGACCCATACAATGAGCAGTTCTTC
.,TRBV5-1,TRBJ2-1,.,CASSLAQNEQFF,TGCGCCAGCAGCTTGGCGCAGAATGAGCAGTTCTTC
.,TRBV27,TRBJ2-7,.,CASSQGPDIGLYEQYF,TGTGCCAGCAGCCAAGGACCCGATATAGGATTATACGAGCAGTACTTC
.,TRBV12-3/TRBV12-4,TRBJ1-4,many,CASSLSEKLFF,TGTGCCAGCAGCTTATCCGAAAAACTGTTTTTT
.,TRBV7-8,TRBJ2-3,few,CASSLKRQSTDTQYF,TGTGCCAGCAGCTTAAAGCGACAGTCGACAGATACGCAGTATTTT
TRBD1,TRBV3-1,TRBJ2-5,.,CASSQMTGDKDTQYF,TGTGCCAGTAGCCAGATGACAGGGGATAAAGATACCCAGTACTTC
.,TRBV20-1,TRBJ2-7,many,CSARDPSGRDEQYF,TGCAGTGCTAGAGATCCCAGCGGCAGAGACGAGCAGTACTTC
TRBD2,TRBV5-1,TRBJ2-1,.,CASSLVLAGTNEQFF,TGCGCCAGCAGCTTGGTTCTAGCGGGGACCAATGAGCAGTTCTTC
TRBD2,TRBV20-1,TRBJ2-7,.,CNALTSGRHNEQYF,TGCAATGCCTTGACTAGCGGGCGTCACAATGAGCAGTACTTC
.,TRBV20-1,TRBJ2-6,many,CSASRGSSGANVLTF,TGCAGTGCTAGTCGCGGCAGCTCTGGGGCCAACGTCCTGACTTTC